This T cell receptor beta chain was documented in a study of beta chain features in type 1 diabetes. Study-wide results and limits: In type 1 diabetes patients, VDJ junctions had fewer insertions; deletions at these junctions were more frequent. When Type 1 diabetes patients were examined, their TCRB CDR3s proved moderately but significantly shorter in all four CD4+ subsets.

This clone was detected a few times. Its target is unknown. Since all of the isolated RNA was reverse transcribed, expressed TCRB transcripts were what got sequenced. Method: immunoSEQ multiplex PCR; TCRdb's copy keeps in-frame clones and lacks some. The profile covers fewer than 450,000 clones, with about 14% appearing a single time and roughly 0.016% taken by the ten largest. CDR3 length: 15 amino acids. Germline V gene data show CDR1 as SGHTA and CDR2 as FQGNSA. V was clipped by 5 bases and J by 5 bases; unmatched bases: 6. This clonotype was obtained from a woman between 18 and 29 years old with type 1 diabetes. This chain joins TRBV7-2 and TRBJ2-5, with 12 positions matching TRBD2. Sample: naive CD4+ T cells from blood. CDR3 nucleotides: TGTGCCAGCAGCCCCTGGACTAGCGGGATGGAGACCCAGTACTTC. This codes for CASSPWTSGMETQYF.